The 17 T cell receptor beta chains below come from one sample, sequenced in a study of blood T cell repertoires in COVID-19. Assay used: immunoSEQ multiplex PCR; TCRdb lists only in-frame clones, some missing. The sample yields about 47,000 clones, roughly 80% seen once. Sequencing was done on a sample of peripheral blood. These receptors all stem from a human donor with acute or convalescent COVID-19. The donor label of this sample is uncertain.

The rearrangement uses TRBV5-8 and TRBJ2-2; D ambiguous. Trimming removed 1 base at V and 1 base at J, with 5 bases between. Per the germline V gene, CDR1 is SGHTS and CDR2 is YDEGEE. The CDR3 is 14 residues long. The CDR3 region is CASSLNGNTGELFF. For the CDR3, the DNA is TGTGCCAGCAGCTTGAACGGGAACACCGGGGAGCTGTTTTTT.

This chain links TRBV12-5 with TRBJ2-1; the match to TRBD2 covers 8 bases. Per germline, CDR1 LGHNT and CDR2 FRNRAP. V lost 2 bases to trimming and J lost 7 bases; unmatched junction nucleotides: 7. This CDR3 is 15 amino acids long. CDR3 nucleotide sequence: TGTGCTAGTGGTTTGACGGGAGGGCCTGGTAATGAGCAGTTCTTC. The encoded protein is CASGLTGGPGNEQFF.

The DNA of the CDR3 is TGTGCCAGCAGTGAACAAATAGGGACTAGCAGTACCGGGGAGCTGTTTTTT. Translation gives CASSEQIGTSSTGELFF. This chain links TRBV2 with TRBJ2-2, with 9 nucleotides matching TRBD2. The trim removed 2 bases at V and 5 bases at J, leaving 9 bases unmatched. Germline V gives CDR1 SNHLY, CDR2 FYNNEI. The CDR3 totals 17 residues.

J is TRBJ1-2 and V is TRBV4-2, with 7 bases lining up with TRBD1. Germline V gene sequence: CDR1 LGHNA, CDR2 YNFKEQ. The CDR3 spans 14 residues. The J segment lost 9 bases and the V segment lost 0 bases, leaving 7 bases of the junction unmatched. Written as DNA, the CDR3 is TGTGCCAGCAGCCAAGATAAGGGGGCTGGGAGCTACACCTTC. Amino acids: CASSQDKGAGSYTF.

The J gene is TRBJ1-1, the V gene TRBV25-1; 8 bases line up with TRBD1. V lost 2 bases, J lost 4 bases, and 3 bases stayed unmatched. This CDR3 is built from 14 residues. Germline V gene sequence: CDR1 MGHDK, CDR2 SYGVNS. CDR3 amino acids: CASSETGGSTEAFF. CDR3 nucleotides: TGTGCCAGCAGTGAAACAGGGGGAAGCACTGAAGCTTTCTTT.

This chain uses TRBV4-1 with TRBJ2-7; 10 nucleotides match TRBD2. V was clipped by 5 bases and J by 1 base; unmatched bases: 5. Germline lookup yields CDR1 MGHRA and CDR2 YSYEKL. CDR3 length equals 15 residues. CDR3 in DNA: TGCGCCAGCAGCTTTAGCGGGGGGCCGTCCTACGAGCAGTACTTC. As protein: CASSFSGGPSYEQYF.

This clone showed up just a few times. The J gene is TRBJ2-7, the V gene TRBV6-5; D not resolved. The CDR3 sequence is 11 residues long. CDR1 is MNHEY and CDR2 is SVGAGI in the germline V gene. V lost 6 bases to trimming and J lost 2 bases, with 5 bases between them. Written as DNA, the CDR3 is TGTGCCAGCAGGGAGACCTACGAGCAGTACTTC. The encoded protein is CASRETYEQYF.

The rearrangement joins TRBV20-1 to TRBJ1-2, with 7 bases matching TRBD1. V lost 7 bases and J lost 8; bases outside the gene matches: 7. The CDR3 has 11 amino acids. Per germline, CDR1 DFQATT and CDR2 SNEGSKA (reference sequence). The CDR3 nucleotides read TGCAGTGGCGGAGGGGGCGGAGGCTACACCTTC. Its translation is CSGGGGGGYTF.

This chain uses TRBV6-5 with TRBJ2-7, with D perhaps TRBD1 (5 bases). CDR3 size: 14 residues. Germline V gene sequence: CDR1 MNHEY, CDR2 SVGAGI. V lost 5 bases and J lost 2, with 13 bases in between. The CDR3 here is CASSTRQIPYEQYF. The CDR3 coding sequence is TGTGCCAGCAGTACCCGACAGATCCCCTACGAGCAGTACTTC.

This clone was observed a single time. The genes are TRBV4-2 and TRBJ2-7, with 7 bases lining up with TRBD1. Losses at the gene ends were 0 bases for V and 2 bases for J; bases not matched to a gene: 4. The germline V gene encodes CDR1 LGHNA and CDR2 YNFKEQ. The CDR3 spans 15 residues. The CDR3 region is CASSQEDRQAYEQYF. DNA of the CDR3: TGTGCCAGCAGCCAAGAGGACAGGCAAGCCTACGAGCAGTACTTC.

This chain links TRBV12-3 or TRBV12-4 with TRBJ2-5; weak D call: TRBD1 (5 bases). The CDR3 length is 13 residues. The ends were cut back, 9 bases at V and 7 bases at J, with 18 bases in the middle. This chain's CDR3 is CASLRAGQGTQYF. CDR3 DNA: TGTGCCAGTCTTCGAGCCGGGCAGGGGACCCAGTACTTC.

The chain is built from TRBV5-8 and TRBJ2-1, with unresolved D. Germline-derived CDR1 and CDR2 are SGHTS and YDEGEE. V was shortened by 2 bases and J by 7 bases, with 4 bases between the two germline ends. The CDR3 loop spans 11 amino acids. The CDR3, as DNA: TGTGCCAGCAGCTTTAAAAATGAGCAGTTCTTC. Protein sequence: CASSFKNEQFF.

This clone was seen more than once but under ten times. The chain recombines TRBV6-6 with TRBJ1-5, with D unclear. Germline values: CDR1 MNHNY, CDR2 SVGAGI (reference sequence). The V and J ends lost 0 bases and 11 bases respectively, with 5 bases between them. This CDR3 is 11 amino acids long. DNA for the CDR3: TGTGCCAGCAGTTACTCGGCGGCCCAGCATTTT. Its translation is CASSYSAAQHF.

The sample holds one count of this clone. The chain joins TRBV24-1 to TRBJ1-1, with TRBD1 matching over 10 bases. The J segment lost 7 bases and the V segment lost 7 bases, leaving 2 bases of the junction unmatched. This CDR3 region has 12 residues. Germline V gene data show CDR1 as KGHDR and CDR2 as SFDVKD. DNA for the CDR3: TGTGCCACCAGAGGACAGGGGGGTGAAGCTTTCTTT. It specifies CATRGQGGEAFF.

V is TRBV27 and J is TRBJ1-1; 8 nucleotides match TRBD1. The trim removed 4 bases at V and 1 base at J, leaving 5 bases unmatched. The CDR3 totals 15 residues. Germline V gives CDR1 MNHEY, CDR2 SMNVEV (reference sequence). CDR3 region: CASSYQQGGNTEAFF. CDR3 bases: TGTGCCAGCAGTTACCAACAGGGGGGGAACACTGAAGCTTTCTTT.

The chain's CDR3 is CASSVEGASPLHF. CDR3 in DNA: TGTGCCAGCAGTGTTGAAGGGGCCTCACCCCTCCACTTT. This rearrangement joins TRBV2 to TRBJ1-6, with D possibly matching TRBD1 (5 bases). The germline V gene encodes CDR1 SNHLY and CDR2 FYNNEI. V lost 4 bases, J lost 10 bases, and 11 bases lay in between. This CDR3 has 13 amino acids.

The rearrangement uses TRBV6-6 and TRBJ1-2, with no clear D. Trimming left V 3 bases short and J 3 bases short, with 8 bases between. The CDR3 contains 13 residues. The germline V gene has CDR1 MNHNY and CDR2 SVGAGI (reference sequence). The CDR3 DNA is TGTGCCAGCAGTTATGGAGCTTACTATGGCTACACCTTC. Amino acids: CASSYGAYYGYTF.